One and the same sample provided the 21 T cell receptor beta chains below, sequenced in a study of T cell changes during pregnancy in multiple sclerosis. This table comes from immunoSEQ multiplex PCR, and its TCRdb copy is limited to in-frame clones, with some not included. The data contain 26,000 or so clones, around nine tenths of them singletons. The sample was CD4+ T cells from peripheral blood mononuclear cells, taken in the first trimester of pregnancy. Source of these receptors: a female donor in good health, enrolled as a control in a pregnancy study.

This chain links TRBV19 with TRBJ1-5; D uncertain. Germline-derived CDR1 and CDR2 are LNHDA and SQIVND (reference sequence). The CDR3 length is 13 residues. Trimming left V 5 bases short and J 5 bases short, with 10 bases between. In nucleotides, the CDR3 is TGTGCCAGTAGTCCCGACTGGGATCAGCCCCAGCATTTT. This encodes CASSPDWDQPQHF.

V gene TRBV7-2 combines with J gene TRBJ2-3, with 7 bases fitting TRBD2. The CDR3 runs 16 residues. Germline V gene sequence: CDR1 SGHTA, CDR2 FQGNSA. V was clipped by 4 bases and J by 4 bases; unmatched bases: 11. CDR3 in amino acids: CASSSLSGITPDTQYF. The CDR3 region has the DNA TGTGCCAGCAGCTCCCTAAGCGGGATTACGCCAGATACGCAGTATTTT.

This rearrangement joins TRBV7-6 to TRBJ1-5; 10 bases fit TRBD1. The germline V gene has CDR1 SGHVS and CDR2 FNYEAQ. The CDR3 is made up of 16 amino acids. The ends lost 5 bases at V and 0 bases at J; junction bases unmatched: 4. The CDR3 is CASSLGTGDSNQPQHF. CDR3 coding DNA: TGTGCCAGCAGCCTGGGGACAGGGGATAGCAATCAGCCCCAGCATTTT.

The chain carries TRBV29-1 and TRBJ1-5; 10 positions match TRBD1. Germline values: CDR1 SQVTM, CDR2 ANQGSEA. J was trimmed by 0 bases and V by 6 bases; bases with no gene match: 5. The CDR3 length is 15 residues. DNA of the CDR3: TGCAGCGTGTTGACAGGGGGCGGTAGCAATCAGCCCCAGCATTTT. Amino acids: CSVLTGGGSNQPQHF.

The chain is built from TRBV6-6 and TRBJ1-1, with TRBD1 as a possible D gene (5 bases). The V gene lost 6 bases and the J gene lost 0 bases, with 8 bases spanning the gap. The CDR3 is 13 residues long. From germline, CDR1 is MNHNY and CDR2 SVGAGI (reference sequence). The CDR3 loop is CASRPDMNTEAFF. CDR3 bases: TGTGCCAGCAGACCGGACATGAACACTGAAGCTTTCTTT.

The rearrangement links TRBV2 to TRBJ2-7, with a possible D match to TRBD2 (5 bases). Trimming took 1 base from V and 2 from J, leaving 15 bases between them. Germline CDR1 and CDR2: SNHLY and FYNNEI. The CDR3 consists of 16 residues. CDR3 sequence: CASSEGWAEDPYEQYF. The CDR3 DNA is TGTGCCAGCAGTGAAGGATGGGCGGAGGATCCCTACGAGCAGTACTTC. Looking up the rest from reference TRBV2 and TRBJ2-7 gives the full variable domain: EPEVTQTPSHQVTQMGQEVILRCVPISNHLYFYWYRQILGQKVEFLVSFYNNEISEKSEIFDDQFSVERPDGSNFTLKIRSTKLEDSAMYFCASSEGWAEDPYEQYFGPGTRLTVT.

V is TRBV4-3 and J is TRBJ2-3; the match to TRBD2 covers 7 bases. The length of the CDR3 is 16 residues. The V gene's germline CDR1 is LGHNA and CDR2 YSLEER. Unmatched junction bases numbered 6, after V lost 1 base and J lost 2 bases. The CDR3 region is CASSQGGDYHTDTQYF. CDR3 DNA sequence: TGCGCCAGCAGCCAAGGGGGGGACTACCACACAGATACGCAGTATTTT.

The J gene is TRBJ1-2, the V gene TRBV19, with 9 bases lining up with TRBD1. CDR1 is LNHDA and CDR2 is SQIVND in the germline V gene (reference sequence). This CDR3 contains 16 residues. The ends lost 3 bases at V and 4 bases at J; junction bases unmatched: 9. The CDR3 sequence is CASSIGTGLVTYGYTF. The CDR3 DNA sequence: TGTGCCAGTAGTATCGGGACAGGGTTGGTCACCTATGGCTACACCTTC.

This clone has only a few counts. This sequence joins TRBV6-4 and TRBJ2-3; TRBD2 aligns across 7 bases. The CDR3 is 15 residues long. CDR1 MRHNA and CDR2 SNTAGT come from the germline V gene. V shed 3 bases, J shed 0 bases, and the junction held 3 bases outside the gene matches. CDR3 nucleotides: TGTGCCAGCAGTGAAAATAGCGGGAGCACAGATACGCAGTATTTT. Translation: CASSENSGSTDTQYF.

V gene TRBV10-3 combines with J gene TRBJ2-1, with 7 bases aligning to TRBD2. CDR1 is ENHRY and CDR2 is SYGVKD in the germline V gene. V lost 3 bases, J lost 7 bases, and 9 bases stayed unmatched. There are 15 residues in the CDR3. The CDR3: CAISDLAGAGNEQFF. The CDR3 nucleotides are TGTGCCATCAGTGACTTGGCGGGAGCTGGGAATGAGCAGTTCTTC.

V usage is TRBV11-2 and J usage is TRBJ2-3; D gene uncertain. Looked up from germline, CDR1 is SGHAT and CDR2 is FQNNGV. V was trimmed by 6 bases and J by 0 bases, leaving 4 bases between them. The CDR3 is made up of 12 amino acids. CDR3 DNA: TGTGCCAGCAGTTCGAGCACAGATACGCAGTATTTT. This sequence encodes CASSSSTDTQYF.

The chain joins TRBV14 to TRBJ2-7; D call uncertain. The germline V gene encodes CDR1 SGHDN and CDR2 FVKESK. Trimming stripped 4 bases from V and 1 base from J, with 11 bases between. The CDR3 covers 14 residues. The DNA for the CDR3 is TGTGCCAGCAGCCGGTTTGAGATATCCTACGAGCAGTACTTC. Translating it yields CASSRFEISYEQYF.

This rearrangement joins TRBV2 to TRBJ1-6, with a possible D match to TRBD1 (6 bases). CDR1 and CDR2 (germline): SNHLY, FYNNEI. V was pared by 6 bases and J by 4 bases, with 13 bases between. This CDR3 contains 15 residues. DNA for the CDR3: TGTGCCAGCAGCGACAGGTCCCCTTATAATTCACCCCTCCACTTT. As protein: CASSDRSPYNSPLHF.

V is TRBV5-1 and J is TRBJ2-2, with 8 bases aligning to TRBD1. This CDR3 is built from 17 residues. Germline V lookup: CDR1 SGHRS, CDR2 YFSETQ. V lost 0 bases, J lost 2 bases, and 6 bases stayed unmatched. The CDR3 sequence is CASSLGQGTLNTGELFF. CDR3 DNA sequence: TGCGCCAGCAGCTTGGGACAGGGGACTCTTAACACCGGGGAGCTGTTTTTT.

This sequence joins TRBV7-9 and TRBJ2-3; 8 bases match TRBD2. CDR1 SEHNR and CDR2 FQNEAQ come from the germline V gene (reference sequence). Trimming took 4 bases from V and 5 from J; bases not matched to a gene: 11. This CDR3 region has 16 residues. CDR3: CASSSQRERPLDTQYF. The DNA of the CDR3 is TGTGCCAGCAGCTCACAGCGGGAGAGGCCGTTAGATACGCAGTATTTT.

This clone was seen a single time. V usage is TRBV4-1 and J usage is TRBJ2-5; 8 nucleotides match TRBD1. The CDR3 is 17 amino acids. CDR1 MGHRA and CDR2 YSYEKL come from the germline V gene. Trimming at V came to 0 bases and at J to 5 bases, leaving 11 bases not matched to a gene. CDR3 amino acids: CASSQDLHTGGRETQYF. The CDR3 nucleotides are TGCGCCAGCAGCCAAGATTTACACACAGGGGGACGGGAGACCCAGTACTTC.

This chain links TRBV2 with TRBJ2-5; 8 nucleotides match TRBD1. CDR1 and CDR2 (germline): SNHLY, FYNNEI. The CDR3 runs 14 residues. Trimming cost V 5 bases and J 4 bases; bases outside gene matches: 6. The DNA of the CDR3 is TGTGCCAGCAGTCGGGACAGGCATGGAGAGACCCAGTACTTC. It is translated as CASSRDRHGETQYF. Full variable domain (rest looked up from reference TRBV2 and TRBJ2-5): EPEVTQTPSHQVTQMGQEVILRCVPISNHLYFYWYRQILGQKVEFLVSFYNNEISEKSEIFDDQFSVERPDGSNFTLKIRSTKLEDSAMYFCASSRDRHGETQYFGPGTRLLVL.

This clone came up once. The chain recombines TRBV6-4 with TRBJ2-1; 9 nucleotides align to TRBD2. V lost 8 bases to trimming and J lost 7 bases; unmatched junction nucleotides: 12. The CDR3 contains 15 residues. Germline V gene data show CDR1 as MRHNA and CDR2 as SNTAGT. The CDR3 coding sequence is TGTGCCAGCGCCTCTTTGAGACTAGCGGTAAATGAGCAGTTCTTC. Its translation: CASASLRLAVNEQFF.

This chain joins TRBV2 and TRBJ2-3, with 10 bases identical to TRBD1. This CDR3 comprises 14 residues. Germline values: CDR1 SNHLY, CDR2 FYNNEI. The ends lost 4 bases at V and 9 bases at J; junction bases unmatched: 7. CDR3 DNA sequence: TGTGCCAGCAGTGGCGGGACAGGGGTAGACACGCAGTATTTT. It yields the protein CASSGGTGVDTQYF.

V gene TRBV7-6 combines with J gene TRBJ2-5; 8 positions agree with TRBD2. CDR3 length: 13 amino acids. From germline, CDR1 is SGHVS and CDR2 FNYEAQ. Trimming cost V 4 bases and J 5 bases; bases outside gene matches: 3. The CDR3 loop is CASSSSGSETQYF. The CDR3 region has the DNA TGTGCCAGCAGCTCAAGCGGGAGCGAGACCCAGTACTTC.

The rearrangement links TRBV19 to TRBJ2-7; D might be TRBD2 (6 bases). The V end lost 5 bases, the J end lost 4 bases, and 15 bases lay between the germline ends. The CDR3 is 14 residues long. Germline V gene sequence: CDR1 LNHDA, CDR2 SQIVND (reference sequence). The CDR3 here is CASSVTGVSYEQYF. DNA for the CDR3: TGTGCCAGTAGTGTCACGGGAGTAAGTTACGAGCAGTACTTC.